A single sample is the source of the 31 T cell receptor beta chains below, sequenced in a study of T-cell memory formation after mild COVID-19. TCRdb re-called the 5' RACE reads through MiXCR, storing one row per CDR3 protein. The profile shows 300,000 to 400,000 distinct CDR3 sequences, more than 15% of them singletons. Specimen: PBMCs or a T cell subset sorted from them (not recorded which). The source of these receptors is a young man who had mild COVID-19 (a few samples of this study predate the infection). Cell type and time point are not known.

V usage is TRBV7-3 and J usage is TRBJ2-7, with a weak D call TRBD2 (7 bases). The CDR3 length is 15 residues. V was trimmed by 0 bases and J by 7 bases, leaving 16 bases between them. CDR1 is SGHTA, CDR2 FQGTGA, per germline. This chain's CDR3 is CASSLTAAGAEEQYF. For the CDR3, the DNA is TGTGCCAGCAGCTTAACCGCCGCGGGGGCCGAAGAGCAGTACTTC.

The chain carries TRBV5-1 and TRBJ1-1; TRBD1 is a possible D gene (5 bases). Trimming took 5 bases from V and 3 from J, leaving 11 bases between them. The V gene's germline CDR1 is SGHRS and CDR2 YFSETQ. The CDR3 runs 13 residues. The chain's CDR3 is CASRGMGDTEAFF. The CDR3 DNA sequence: TGCGCCAGCAGGGGGATGGGGGACACTGAAGCTTTCTTT.

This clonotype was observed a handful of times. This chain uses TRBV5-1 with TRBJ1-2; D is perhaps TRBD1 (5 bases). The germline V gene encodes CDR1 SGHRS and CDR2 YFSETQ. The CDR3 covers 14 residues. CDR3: CASGVGTPTYGYTF. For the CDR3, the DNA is TGCGCTAGCGGCGTTGGGACCCCCACCTATGGCTACACCTTC.

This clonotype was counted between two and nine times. CDR3 region: CASSPSFGLAFF. The DNA for the CDR3 is TGTGCCAGCAGTCCATCATTCGGGCTGGCTTTCTTT. J is TRBJ1-1 and V is TRBV12-3 or TRBV12-4, with D unclear. The CDR3 runs to 12 residues. The ends were cut back, 5 bases at V and 11 bases at J, with 15 bases in the middle.

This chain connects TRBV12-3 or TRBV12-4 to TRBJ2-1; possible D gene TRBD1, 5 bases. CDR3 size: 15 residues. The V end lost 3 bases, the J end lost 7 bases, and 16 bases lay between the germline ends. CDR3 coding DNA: TGTGCCAGCAGTTTCCGGGCAGGGCCCGTTAATGAGCAGTTCTTC. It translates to CASSFRAGPVNEQFF.

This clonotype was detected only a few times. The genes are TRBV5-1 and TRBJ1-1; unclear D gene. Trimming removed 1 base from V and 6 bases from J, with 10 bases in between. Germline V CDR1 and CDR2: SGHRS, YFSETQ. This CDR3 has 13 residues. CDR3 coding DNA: TGCGCCAGCAGCTTGCTTATGGAGGCTGAAGCTTTCTTT. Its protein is CASSLLMEAEAFF.

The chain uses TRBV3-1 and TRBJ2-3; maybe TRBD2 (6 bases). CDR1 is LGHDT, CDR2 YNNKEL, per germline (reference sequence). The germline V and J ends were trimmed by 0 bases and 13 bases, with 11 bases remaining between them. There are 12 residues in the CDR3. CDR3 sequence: CASSQEASVEYF. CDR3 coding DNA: TGTGCCAGCAGCCAAGAGGCTAGCGTGGAGTATTTT.

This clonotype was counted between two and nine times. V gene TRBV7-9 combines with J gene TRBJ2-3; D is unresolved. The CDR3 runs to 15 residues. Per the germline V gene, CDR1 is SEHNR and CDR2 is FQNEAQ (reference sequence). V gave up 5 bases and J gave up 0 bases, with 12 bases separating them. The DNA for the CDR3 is TGTGCCAGCAGCGTATTAAGTACTAGCACAGATACGCAGTATTTT. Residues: CASSVLSTSTDTQYF.

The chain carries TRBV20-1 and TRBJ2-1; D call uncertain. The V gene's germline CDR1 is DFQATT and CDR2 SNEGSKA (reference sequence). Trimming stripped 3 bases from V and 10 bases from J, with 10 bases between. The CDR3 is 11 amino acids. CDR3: CSASRLTEQFF. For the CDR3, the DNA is TGCAGTGCTAGTCGGCTCACGGAGCAGTTCTTC.

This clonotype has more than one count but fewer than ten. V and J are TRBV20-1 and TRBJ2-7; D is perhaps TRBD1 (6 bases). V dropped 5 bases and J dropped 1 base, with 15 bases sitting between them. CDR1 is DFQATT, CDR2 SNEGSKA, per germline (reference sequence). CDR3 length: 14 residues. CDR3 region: CSARAVQGSYEQYV. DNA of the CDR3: TGCAGTGCTCGAGCGGTGCAGGGGTCCTACGAGCAGTACGTC.

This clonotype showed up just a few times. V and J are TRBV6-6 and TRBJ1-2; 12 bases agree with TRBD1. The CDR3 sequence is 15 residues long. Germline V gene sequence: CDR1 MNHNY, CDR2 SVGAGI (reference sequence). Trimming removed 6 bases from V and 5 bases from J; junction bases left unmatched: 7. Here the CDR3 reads CASSRRGQGAYGYTF. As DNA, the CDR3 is TGTGCCAGCAGCCGACGGGGACAGGGGGCTTATGGCTACACCTTC.

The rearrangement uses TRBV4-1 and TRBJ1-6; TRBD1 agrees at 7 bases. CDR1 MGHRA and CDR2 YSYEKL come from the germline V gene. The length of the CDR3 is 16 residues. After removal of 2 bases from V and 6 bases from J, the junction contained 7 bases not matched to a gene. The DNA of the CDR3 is TGCGCCAGCAGCCAACTCGACGGACAGGTTAATTCACCCCTCCACTTT. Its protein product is CASSQLDGQVNSPLHF.

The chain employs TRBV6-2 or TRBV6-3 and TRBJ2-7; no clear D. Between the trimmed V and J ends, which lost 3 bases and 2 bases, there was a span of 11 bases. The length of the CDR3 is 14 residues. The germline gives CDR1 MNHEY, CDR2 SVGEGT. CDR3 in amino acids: CASSYILQTYEQYF. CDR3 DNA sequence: TGTGCCAGCAGTTATATTTTACAGACCTACGAGCAGTACTTC.

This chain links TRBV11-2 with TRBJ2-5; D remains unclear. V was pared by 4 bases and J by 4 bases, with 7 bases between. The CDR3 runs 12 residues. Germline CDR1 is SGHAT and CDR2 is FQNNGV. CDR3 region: CASSSSPETQYF. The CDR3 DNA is TGTGCCAGCAGCTCGAGCCCAGAGACCCAGTACTTC.

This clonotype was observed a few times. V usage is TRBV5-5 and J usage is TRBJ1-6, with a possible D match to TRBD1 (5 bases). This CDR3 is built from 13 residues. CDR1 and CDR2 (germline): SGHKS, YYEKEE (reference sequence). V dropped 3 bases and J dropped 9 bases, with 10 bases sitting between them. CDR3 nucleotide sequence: TGTGCCAGCAGCTGGGGGAGCCTTTCACCCCTCCACTTT. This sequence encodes CASSWGSLSPLHF.

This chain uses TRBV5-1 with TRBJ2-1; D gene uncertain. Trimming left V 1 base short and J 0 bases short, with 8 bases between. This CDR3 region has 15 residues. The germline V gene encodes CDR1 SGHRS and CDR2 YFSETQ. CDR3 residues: CASSLNGPSYNEQFF. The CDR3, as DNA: TGCGCCAGCAGCTTGAATGGGCCCTCCTACAATGAGCAGTTCTTC.

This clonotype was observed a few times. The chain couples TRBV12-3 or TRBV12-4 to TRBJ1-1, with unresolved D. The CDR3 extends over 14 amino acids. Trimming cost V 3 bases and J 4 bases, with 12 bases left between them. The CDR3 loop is CASSFTDGSTEAFF. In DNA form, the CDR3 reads TGTGCCAGCAGTTTTACGGATGGGAGCACTGAAGCTTTCTTT.

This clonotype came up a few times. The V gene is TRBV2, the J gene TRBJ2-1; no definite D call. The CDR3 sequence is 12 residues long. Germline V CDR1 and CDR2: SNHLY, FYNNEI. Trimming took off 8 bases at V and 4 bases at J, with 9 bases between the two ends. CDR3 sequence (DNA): TGTGCCAGCGCGGAAGGGTACAATGAGCAGTTCTTC. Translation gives CASAEGYNEQFF.

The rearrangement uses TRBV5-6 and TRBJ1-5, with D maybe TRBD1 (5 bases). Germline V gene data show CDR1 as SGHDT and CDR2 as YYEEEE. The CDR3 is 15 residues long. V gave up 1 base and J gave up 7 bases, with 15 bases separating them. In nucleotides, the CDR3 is TGTGCCAGCAGCTTGCGCCGGCAGGGTGGACAGCCCCAGCATTTT. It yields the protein CASSLRRQGGQPQHF.

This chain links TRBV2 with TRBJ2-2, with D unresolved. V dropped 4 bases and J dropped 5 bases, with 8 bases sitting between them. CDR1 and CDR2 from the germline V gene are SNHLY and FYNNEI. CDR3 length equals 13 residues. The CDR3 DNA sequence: TGTGCCAGCAGTGGTTTGGGGACCGGGGAGCTGTTTTTT. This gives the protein CASSGLGTGELFF.

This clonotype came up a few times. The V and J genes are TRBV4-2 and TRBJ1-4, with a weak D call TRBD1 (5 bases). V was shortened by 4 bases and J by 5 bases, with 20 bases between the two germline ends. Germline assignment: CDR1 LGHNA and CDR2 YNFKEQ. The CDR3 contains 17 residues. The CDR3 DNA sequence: TGTGCCAGCAGCCCAGTCAACCGAGGGACCGAGAATGAAAAACTGTTTTTT. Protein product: CASSPVNRGTENEKLFF.

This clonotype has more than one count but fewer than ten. CDR3 DNA: TGTGCCAGCAGCCTCACAGGGTTGCGATACGAGCAGTACTTC. Translated, it gives CASSLTGLRYEQYF. The gene calls are TRBV14 and TRBJ2-7, with a tentative D call TRBD1 (6 bases). The length of the CDR3 is 14 residues. Germline CDR1 is SGHDN and CDR2 is FVKESK. Trimming cost V 4 bases and J 4 bases, with 14 bases left between them.

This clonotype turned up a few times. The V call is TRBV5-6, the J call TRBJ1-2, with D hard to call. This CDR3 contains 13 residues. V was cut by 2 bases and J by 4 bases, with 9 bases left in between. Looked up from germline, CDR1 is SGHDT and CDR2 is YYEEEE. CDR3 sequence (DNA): TGTGCCAGCAGCTTACCCAACTCCTATGGCTACACCTTC. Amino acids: CASSLPNSYGYTF.

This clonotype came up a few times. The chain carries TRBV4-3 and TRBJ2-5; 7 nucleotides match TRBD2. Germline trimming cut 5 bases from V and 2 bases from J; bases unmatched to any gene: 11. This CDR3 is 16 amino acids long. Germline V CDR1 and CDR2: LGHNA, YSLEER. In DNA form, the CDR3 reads TGCGCCAGCAGCGATGGGACTAACGGCCTGCAAGAGACCCAGTACTTC. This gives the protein CASSDGTNGLQETQYF.

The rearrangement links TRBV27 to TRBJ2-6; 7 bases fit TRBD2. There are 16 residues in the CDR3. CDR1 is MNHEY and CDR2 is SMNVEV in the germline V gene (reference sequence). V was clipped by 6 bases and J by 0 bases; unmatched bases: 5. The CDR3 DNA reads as TGTGCCAGCAGGCGAAGCGGGGACTCTGGGGCCAACGTCCTGACTTTC. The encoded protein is CASRRSGDSGANVLTF.

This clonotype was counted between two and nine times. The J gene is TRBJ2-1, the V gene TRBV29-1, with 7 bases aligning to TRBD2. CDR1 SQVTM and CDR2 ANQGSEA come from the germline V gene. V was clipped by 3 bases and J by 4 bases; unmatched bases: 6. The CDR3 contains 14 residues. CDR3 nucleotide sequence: TGCAGCGTTGACTCCGGGACTATGTACAATGAGCAGTTCTTC. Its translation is CSVDSGTMYNEQFF.

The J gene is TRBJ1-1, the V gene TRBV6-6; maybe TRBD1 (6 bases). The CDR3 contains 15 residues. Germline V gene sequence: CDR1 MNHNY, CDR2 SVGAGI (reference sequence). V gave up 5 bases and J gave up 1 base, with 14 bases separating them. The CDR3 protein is CASSLIGGRNTEAFF. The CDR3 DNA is TGTGCCAGCAGTCTCATCGGGGGCCGGAACACTGAAGCTTTCTTT.

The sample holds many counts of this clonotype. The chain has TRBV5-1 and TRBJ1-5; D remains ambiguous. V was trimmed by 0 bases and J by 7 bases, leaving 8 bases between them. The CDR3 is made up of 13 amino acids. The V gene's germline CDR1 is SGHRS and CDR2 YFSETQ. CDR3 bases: TGCGCCAGCAGCTTGGGTCCTGGCCAGCCCCAGCATTTT. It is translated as CASSLGPGQPQHF.

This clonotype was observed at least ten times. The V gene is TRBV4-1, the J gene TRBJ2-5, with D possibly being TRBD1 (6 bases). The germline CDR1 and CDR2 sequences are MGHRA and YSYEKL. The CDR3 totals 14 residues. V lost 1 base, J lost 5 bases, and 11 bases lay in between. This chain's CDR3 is CASSQVAGVETQYF. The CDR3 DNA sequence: TGCGCCAGCAGCCAAGTCGCAGGGGTGGAGACCCAGTACTTC.

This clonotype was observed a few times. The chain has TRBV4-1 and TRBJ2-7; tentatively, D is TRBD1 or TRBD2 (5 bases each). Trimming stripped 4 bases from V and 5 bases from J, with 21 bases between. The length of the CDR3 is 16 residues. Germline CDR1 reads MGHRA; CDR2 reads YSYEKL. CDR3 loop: CASSPGSGIGIDEQYF. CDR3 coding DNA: TGCGCCAGCAGCCCAGGGAGTGGCATAGGCATCGACGAGCAGTACTTC.

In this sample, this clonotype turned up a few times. The CDR3 DNA follows: TGTGCCAGCAGTTTGTCGGGCCGCATAACTGAAGCTTTCTTT. Encoded protein: CASSLSGRITEAFF. V is TRBV6-5 and J is TRBJ1-1; D ambiguous. Germline CDR1 MNHEY, CDR2 SVGAGI. The V and J ends lost 4 bases and 5 bases respectively, with 14 bases between them. The CDR3 contains 14 residues.